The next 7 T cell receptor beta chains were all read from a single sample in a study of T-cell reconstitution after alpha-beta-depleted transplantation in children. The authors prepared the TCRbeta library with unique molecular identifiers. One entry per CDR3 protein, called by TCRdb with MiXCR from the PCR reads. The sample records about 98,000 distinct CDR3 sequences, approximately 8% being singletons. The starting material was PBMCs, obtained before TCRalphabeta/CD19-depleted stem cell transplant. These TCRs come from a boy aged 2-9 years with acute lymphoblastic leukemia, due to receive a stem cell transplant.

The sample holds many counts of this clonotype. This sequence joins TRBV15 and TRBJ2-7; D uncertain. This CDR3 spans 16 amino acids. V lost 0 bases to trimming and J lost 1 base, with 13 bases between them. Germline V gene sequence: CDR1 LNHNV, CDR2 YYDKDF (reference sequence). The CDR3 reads CATSRDNTSNSYEQYF. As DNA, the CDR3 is TGTGCCACCAGCAGAGACAACACTTCAAATTCCTACGAGCAGTACTTC.

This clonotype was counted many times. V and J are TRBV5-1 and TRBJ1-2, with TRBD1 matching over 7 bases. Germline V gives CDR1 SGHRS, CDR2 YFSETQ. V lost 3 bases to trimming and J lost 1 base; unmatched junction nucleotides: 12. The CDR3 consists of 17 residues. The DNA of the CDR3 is TGCGCCAGCAGCTCCAGCCCCGACAGGGCCCATAACTATGGCTACACCTTC. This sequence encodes CASSSSPDRAHNYGYTF. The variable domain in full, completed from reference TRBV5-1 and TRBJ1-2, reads KAGVTQTPRYLIKTRGQQVTLSCSPISGHRSVSWYQQTPGQGLQFLFEYFSETQRNKGNFPGRFSGRQFSNSRSEMNVSTLELGDSALYLCASSSSPDRAHNYGYTFGSGTRLTVV.

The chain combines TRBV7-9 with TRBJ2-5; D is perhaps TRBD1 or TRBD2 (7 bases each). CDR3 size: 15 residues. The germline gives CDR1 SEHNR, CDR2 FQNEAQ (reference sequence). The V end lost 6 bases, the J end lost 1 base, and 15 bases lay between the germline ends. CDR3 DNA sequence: TGTGCCAGCAGACAGCGGGACAGATCCCAAGAGACCCAGTACTTC. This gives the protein CASRQRDRSQETQYF.

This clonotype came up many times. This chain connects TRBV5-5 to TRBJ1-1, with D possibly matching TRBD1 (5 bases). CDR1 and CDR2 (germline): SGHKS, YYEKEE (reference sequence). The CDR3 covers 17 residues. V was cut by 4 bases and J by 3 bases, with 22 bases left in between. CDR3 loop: CASSRAPTGLGDTEAFF. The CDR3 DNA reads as TGTGCCAGCAGCAGGGCCCCTACAGGCCTGGGGGACACTGAAGCTTTCTTT.

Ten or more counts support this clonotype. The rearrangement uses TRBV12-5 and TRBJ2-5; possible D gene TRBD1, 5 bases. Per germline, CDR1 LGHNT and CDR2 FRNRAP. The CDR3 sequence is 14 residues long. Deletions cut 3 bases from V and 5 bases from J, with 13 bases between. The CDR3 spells CASGFPGYMETQYF. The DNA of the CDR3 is TGTGCTAGTGGTTTCCCAGGGTACATGGAGACCCAGTACTTC.

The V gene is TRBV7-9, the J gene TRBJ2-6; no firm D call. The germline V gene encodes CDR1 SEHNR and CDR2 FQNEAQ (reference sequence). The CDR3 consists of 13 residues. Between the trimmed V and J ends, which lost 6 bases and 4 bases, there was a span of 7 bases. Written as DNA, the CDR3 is TGTGCCAGCAGACCCGCCGGGGCCAACGTCCTGACTTTC. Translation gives CASRPAGANVLTF.

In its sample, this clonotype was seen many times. The CDR3 spells CASSLEGSSGNTIYF. CDR3 sequence (DNA): TGCGCCAGCAGCTTGGAGGGGAGCTCTGGAAACACCATATATTTT. The V and J genes are TRBV5-1 and TRBJ1-3, with a possible D match to TRBD1 (5 bases). In germline, CDR1 is SGHRS, CDR2 YFSETQ. V lost 0 bases and J 0 bases, leaving 7 bases between the germline ends. The CDR3 sequence is 15 residues long. Full variable domain (remainder filled in from reference TRBV5-1 and TRBJ1-3): KAGVTQTPRYLIKTRGQQVTLSCSPISGHRSVSWYQQTPGQGLQFLFEYFSETQRNKGNFPGRFSGRQFSNSRSEMNVSTLELGDSALYLCASSLEGSSGNTIYFGEGSWLTVV.